This T cell receptor beta chain was sequenced in a study of cytomegalovirus exposure and HLA in healthy donors. Though probably carrying unrecorded immune exposures, donors were nominally healthy at sampling. On this clone: Its target is not known.

Study observations and caveats: It was reported in a later analysis that an Asian-associated ancestry cluster showed fewer N-insertions than the approximately 670-donor mean. In a later analysis, most CMV-associated TCR beta chains appeared HLA-restricted. The likely explanation for a cluster of highly shared sequence variants was sequencing artifact.

A multiplex PCR was run with 60 Vbeta primers and 13 Jbeta primers. TCRdb's copy holds only in-frame clones and misses some; the assay was immunoSEQ multiplex PCR. This table holds some 150,000 clones, around 83% found once. Germline CDR1 ENHRY, CDR2 SYGVKD. This CDR3 has 12 residues. With 6 bases removed from V and 5 bases from J, the gap between germline ends came to 5 bases. This rearrangement joins TRBV10-3 to TRBJ1-6; D gene uncertain. Sequenced: PBMCs. This TCR derives from a woman aged 45-65 years in good health and CMV-seropositive. The CDR3 here is CAIRADNSPLHF. Here the CDR3 DNA reads TGTGCCATCAGGGCAGATAATTCACCCCTCCACTTT.